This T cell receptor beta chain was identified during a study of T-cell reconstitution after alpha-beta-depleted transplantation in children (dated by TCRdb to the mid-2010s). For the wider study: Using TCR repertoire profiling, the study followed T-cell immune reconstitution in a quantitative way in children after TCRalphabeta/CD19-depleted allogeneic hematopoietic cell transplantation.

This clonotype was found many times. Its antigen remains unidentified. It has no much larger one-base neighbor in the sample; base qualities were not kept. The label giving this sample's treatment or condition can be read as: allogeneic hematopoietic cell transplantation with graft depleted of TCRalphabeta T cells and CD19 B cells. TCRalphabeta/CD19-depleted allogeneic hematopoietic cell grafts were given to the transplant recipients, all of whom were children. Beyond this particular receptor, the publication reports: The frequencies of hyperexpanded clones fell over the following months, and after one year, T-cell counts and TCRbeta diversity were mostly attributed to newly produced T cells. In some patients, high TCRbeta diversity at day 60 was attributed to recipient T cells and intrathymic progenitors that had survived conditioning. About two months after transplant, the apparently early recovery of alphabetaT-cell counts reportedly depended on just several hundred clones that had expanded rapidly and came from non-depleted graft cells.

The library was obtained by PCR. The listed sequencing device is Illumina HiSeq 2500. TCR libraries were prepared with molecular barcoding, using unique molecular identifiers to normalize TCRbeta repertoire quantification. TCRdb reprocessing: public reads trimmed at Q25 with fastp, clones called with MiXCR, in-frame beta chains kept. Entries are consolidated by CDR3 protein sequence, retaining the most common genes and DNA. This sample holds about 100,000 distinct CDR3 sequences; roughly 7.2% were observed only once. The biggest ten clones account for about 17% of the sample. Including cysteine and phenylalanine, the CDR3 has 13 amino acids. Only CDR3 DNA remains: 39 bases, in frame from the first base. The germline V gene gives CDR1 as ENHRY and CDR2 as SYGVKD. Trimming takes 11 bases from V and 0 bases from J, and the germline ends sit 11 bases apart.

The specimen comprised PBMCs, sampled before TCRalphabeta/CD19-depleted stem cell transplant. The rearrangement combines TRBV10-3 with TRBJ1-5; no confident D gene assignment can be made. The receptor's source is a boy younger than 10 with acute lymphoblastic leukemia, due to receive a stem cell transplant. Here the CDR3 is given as CAAQDVSNQPQHF. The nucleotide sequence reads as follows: TGTGCCGCCCAGGATGTTAGCAATCAGCCCCAGCATTTT.